This T cell receptor beta chain was profiled in a study of cytomegalovirus exposure and HLA in healthy donors. The PCR was carried out with 60 Vbeta primers and 13 Jbeta primers. Assay used: immunoSEQ multiplex PCR; TCRdb lists only in-frame clones, some missing. Of about 93,000 clones in the sample, roughly 79% were seen once. These donors, healthy bone marrow donors, were studied. Per the germline V gene, CDR1 is SGHRS and CDR2 is YFSETQ. Trimming took 4 bases from V and 5 from J; bases not matched to a gene: 6. This CDR3 has 15 amino acids. The receptor was derived from a man between 25 and 39 years old in good health and CMV-seronegative. The chain carries TRBV5-1 and TRBJ1-6, with 7 bases matching TRBD1. The sample taken for sequencing was PBMCs. The CDR3 spells CASSIGDSNNSPLHF. Here the CDR3 DNA reads TGCGCCAGCAGCATCGGGGACAGTAATAATTCACCCCTCCACTTT.